The clone carrying this T cell receptor beta chain was observed many times. Its antigen is undetermined. This CDR3 has 15 amino acids. With 1 base removed from V and 0 bases from J, the gap between germline ends came to 7 bases. Germline V CDR1 and CDR2: KGHSH, LQKENI. The source of the sample is a study of blood T cells in healthy people across ages. Researchers isolated at least 7 million PBMCs per sample. General study results and limits: Diversity was estimated from one million T cells, and these estimates were considered underestimates.

Using a J-beta primer mix together with a sample-barcoded 5' primer, a second PCR was run for about 6 to 12 cycles. Any given sample supplied a minimum of 3 million CDR3-containing paired-end reads. TCRdb independently ran MiXCR on the 5' RACE reads; one entry per CDR3 protein. The table records about 810,000 distinct CDR3 sequences, roughly 40% of them present only once. The sequenced sample consisted of blood. This chain uses TRBV18 with TRBJ2-1; unclear D gene. This clonotype was obtained from a man between 18 and 35 years old in good health. CDR3 nucleotides: TGTGCCAGCTCACCACTGGGAAGCTCCTACAATGAGCAGTTCTTC. It translates to CASSPLGSSYNEQFF.